This T cell receptor (beta chain) was retrieved from a study of vaccination effects on CD4 cells after COVID-19. As for the study in general: Either the mRNA-1273 or the BNT162b2 vaccine was given to participants as two doses.

After expansion with viral peptide pools in the ViraFEST assay, antigen-specific CD4+ T cells were sequenced. The culture ran for around nine days before CD4+ T cells were isolated. SARS-CoV-2 infection was confirmed by PCR in the person between March and December 2020. Researchers swapped half the medium for IL-2 medium on both days 3 and 7. Assay used: immunoSEQ multiplex PCR; TCRdb lists only in-frame clones, some missing. The data show 35,000 to 55,000 clones, approximately 77% seen once. A single count supports this clone. No antigen is known for it. The sequence derives from a human donor who had a prior SARS-CoV-2 infection. The sample in question was CD4+ T cells from PBMCs cultured with a peptide pool, obtained before COVID-19 vaccination.

CDR3 in DNA: TGTGCCTGGAGTGCAGCCCCTCTCTACGAGCAGTACTTC. Translating it yields CAWSAAPLYEQYF. This chain connects TRBV30 to TRBJ2-7; unclear D gene. CDR3 size: 13 residues. The V gene's germline CDR1 is GTSNPN and CDR2 SVGIG (reference sequence). Trimming left V 1 base short and J 3 bases short, with 10 bases between.